This is a list of T cell receptor beta chains from one sample in a study of technical replicates of blood from several donors. Assay: immunoSEQ multiplex PCR; the TCRdb copy retains only in-frame clones and omits some. This table has over 70,000 clones, 85% to 95% appearing once. Source material: PBMCs. Receptors originate from a human donor in good health. Some clones in this sample may be carry-over from other donors' samples. CDR3s include the opening cysteine and the closing phenylalanine or tryptophan. Fields, in order: CDR3 length, clone size, D gene, J gene, V gene, CDR3 DNA, CDR3 protein. The D gene is left open where the match is weak. Not every row has a clone size; where given, it reads once, few, many or a size class.

>14|NA|NA|TRBJ2-1|TRBV19
TGTGCCAGTAGTATGGTCCTGGGCGGGAATGAGCAGTTCTTC
CASSMVLGGNEQFF
>12|NA|NA|TRBJ2-1|TRBV7-6
TGTGCCAGCAGCTTAGCCCGGGATCAGCAGTTCTTC
CASSLARDQQFF
>14|NA|NA|TRBJ2-2|TRBV29-1
TGCAGCGCCCTTTCTGAGGGTTCCACCGGGGAGCTGTTTTTT
CSALSEGSTGELFF
>13|NA|NA|TRBJ1-1|TRBV19
TGTGCCAGTAGTATTACGGTGAACACTGAAGCTTTCTTT
CASSITVNTEAFF
>17|NA|NA|TRBJ2-3|TRBV5-6
TGTGCCAGCAGCTTGAACTCGTTTGGGGGGATTACAGATACGCAGTATTTT
CASSLNSFGGITDTQYF
>14|NA|TRBD1|TRBJ2-7|TRBV15
TGTGCCACCAGCAGCGGGACAGGGGGCAACGAGCAGTACTTC
CATSSGTGGNEQYF
>15|once|TRBD2|TRBJ2-1|TRBV13
TGTGCCAGCAGCGTCCTTAGCGGGAGATACAATGAGCAGTTCTTC
CASSVLSGRYNEQFF
>14|NA|NA|TRBJ1-2|TRBV19
TGTGCCAGTGGGAGGGGAGGGCCTGTCTATGGCTACACCTTC
CASGRGGPVYGYTF
>15|NA|NA|TRBJ2-3|TRBV29-1
TGCAGCGTCCGAAGTCCGAGAATTAGCACAGATACGCAGTATTTT
CSVRSPRISTDTQYF
>15|NA|TRBD1|TRBJ2-3|TRBV7-2
TGTGCCAGCAGCGCCTCGGGACAGGGGCGTTTATCGCAGTATTTT
CASSASGQGRLSQYF
>16|NA|NA|TRBJ2-2|TRBV15
TGTGCCACCAGCAGAGGCGGCAGAACGAACACCGGGGAGCTGTTTTTT
CATSRGGRTNTGELFF
>14|NA|NA|TRBJ1-6|TRBV6-6
TGTGCCAGCAGTTTCCCCGGGGAGCCTTTCCCCCTCCACTTT
CASSFPGEPFPLHF
>13|NA|TRBD1|TRBJ2-7|TRBV7-2
TGTGCCAGCCGACCGGGACAGGGTCACGAGCAGTACTTC
CASRPGQGHEQYF
>18|NA|TRBD1|TRBJ1-5|TRBV2
TGTGCCAGCACCTCCACAGGGGGAGAAAGGTATAGCAATCAGCCCCAGCATTTT
CASTSTGGERYSNQPQHF
>15|NA|TRBD2|TRBJ2-3|TRBV7-8
TGTGCCAGCAGCACTAAGCGGGGGGACACAGATACGCAGTATTTT
CASSTKRGDTDTQYF
>12|NA|NA|TRBJ1-5|TRBV7-9
TGTGCCAGCAGCTTAAGTGGAGGGCCCCAGCATTTT
CASSLSGGPQHF
>14|NA|NA|TRBJ1-4|TRBV30
TGTGCCTTAGGGACTTCATTAACTAATGAAAAACTGTTTTTT
CALGTSLTNEKLFF